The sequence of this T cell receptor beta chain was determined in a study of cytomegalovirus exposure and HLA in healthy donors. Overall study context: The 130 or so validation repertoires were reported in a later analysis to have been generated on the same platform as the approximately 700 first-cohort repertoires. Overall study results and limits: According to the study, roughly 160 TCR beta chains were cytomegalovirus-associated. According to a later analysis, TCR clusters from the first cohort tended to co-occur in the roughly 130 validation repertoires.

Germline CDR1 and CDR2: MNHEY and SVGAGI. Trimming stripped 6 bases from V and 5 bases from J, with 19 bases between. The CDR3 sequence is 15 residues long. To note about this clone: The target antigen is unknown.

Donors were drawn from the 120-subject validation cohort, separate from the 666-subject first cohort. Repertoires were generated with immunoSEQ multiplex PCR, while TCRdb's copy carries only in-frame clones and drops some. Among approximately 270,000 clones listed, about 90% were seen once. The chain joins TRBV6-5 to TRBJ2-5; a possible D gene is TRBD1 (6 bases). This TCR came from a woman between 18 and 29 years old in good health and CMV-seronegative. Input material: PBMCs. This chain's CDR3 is CASSYQATGLETQYF. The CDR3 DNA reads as TGTGCCAGCAGCTATCAAGCCACAGGGCTGGAGACCCAGTACTTC.